A single sample is the source of the 16 T cell receptor beta chains below, sequenced in a study of OX40 agonist ivuxolimab in advanced cancers. Sequencing was performed with immunoSEQ multiplex PCR; in TCRdb, only in-frame clones are kept and a portion is missing. The repertoire includes 95,000 to 100,000 clones, 90% to 95% of them detected once, and roughly 0.26% sits in the top ten. This material consisted of CD4+ or CD8+ T cells sorted from blood, taken in a trial of the OX40 agonist ivuxolimab. The receptor set was obtained from an adult with an advanced solid tumor such as melanoma, head and neck, liver or kidney cancer.

The rearrangement joins TRBV9 to TRBJ2-7; a possible D gene is TRBD1 (5 bases). The V gene's germline CDR1 is SGDLS and CDR2 YYNGEE. The CDR3 contains 15 residues. V dropped 1 base and J dropped 6 bases, with 17 bases sitting between them. The CDR3 nucleotides are TGTGCCAGCAGCGTATCGACCCAGGGCGGCCTCGAGCAGTACTTC. Translation: CASSVSTQGGLEQYF.

The chain couples TRBV11-2 to TRBJ1-2, with D maybe TRBD1 (5 bases). This CDR3 comprises 13 residues. Trimming left V 5 bases short and J 7 bases short, with 14 bases between. In germline, CDR1 is SGHAT, CDR2 FQNNGV. The DNA for the CDR3 is TGTGCCAGCAGCCTCATCTTGGGGGTTGGCTACACCTTC. Its protein is CASSLILGVGYTF.

The V gene is TRBV7-3, the J gene TRBJ2-1, with 8 positions matching TRBD1. The CDR3 sequence is 12 residues long. With V trimmed by 5 bases and J by 7 bases, 1 base remained unmatched. CDR1 and CDR2 from the germline V gene are SGHTA and FQGTGA. The CDR3 DNA reads as TGTGCCAGCAGCCGGACAGGGAATGAGCAGTTCTTC. Residues: CASSRTGNEQFF.

V gene TRBV7-3 combines with J gene TRBJ1-1; no clear D gene. Per germline, CDR1 SGHTA and CDR2 FQGTGA. The CDR3 runs to 14 residues. With 5 bases removed from V and 2 bases from J, the gap between germline ends came to 12 bases. The CDR3 sequence is CASSQGLLNTEAFF. In nucleotides, the CDR3 is TGTGCCAGCAGCCAAGGGCTCCTCAACACTGAAGCTTTCTTT. Complete variable domain (other parts from reference TRBV7-3 and TRBJ1-1): GAGVSQTPSNKVTEKGKYVELRCDPISGHTALYWYRQSLGQGPEFLIYFQGTGAADDSGLPNDRFFAVRPEGSVSTLKIQRTERGDSAVYLCASSQGLLNTEAFFGQGTRLTVV.

The chain combines TRBV4-1 with TRBJ1-5, with D possibly being TRBD1 (5 bases). V shed 0 bases and J shed 0 bases, with 21 bases lying between them. The CDR3 runs to 20 residues. The germline CDR1 and CDR2 sequences are MGHRA and YSYEKL. CDR3 DNA: TGCGCCAGCAGCCAAGAACCGACAGCCTTCTTGACTTATAGCAATCAGCCCCAGCATTTT. It is translated as CASSQEPTAFLTYSNQPQHF.

CDR3 sequence: CASSLAGGGTDTQYF. CDR3 bases: TGTGCCAGCAGTTTAGCGGGGGGAGGCACAGATACGCAGTATTTT. The chain uses TRBV28 and TRBJ2-3; 8 positions agree with TRBD2. The V gene end was trimmed by 2 bases and the J gene end by 1 base; junction bases not matched to a gene: 2. This CDR3 region has 15 residues. Germline assignment: CDR1 MDHEN and CDR2 SYDVKM.

This clone was detected only a few times. The chain's CDR3 is CASSQDRGESPLHF. Here the CDR3 DNA reads TGTGCCAGCAGCCAGGACCGGGGGGAATCACCCCTCCACTTT. The chain uses TRBV5-8 and TRBJ1-6; perhaps TRBD1 as D (5 bases). Germline V gene sequence: CDR1 SGHTS, CDR2 YDEGEE. This CDR3 region has 14 residues. Trimming stripped 4 bases from V and 10 bases from J, with 15 bases between. Drawing the rest from reference TRBV5-8 and TRBJ1-6, the complete variable domain is EAGVTQSPTHLIKTRGQQATLRCSPISGHTSVYWYQQALGLGLQFLLWYDEGEERNRGNFPPRFSGRQFPNYSSELNVNALELEDSALYLCASSQDRGESPLHFGNGTRLTVT.

The chain employs TRBV6-6 and TRBJ1-3, with D uncertain. With 5 bases removed from V and 0 bases from J, the gap between germline ends came to 11 bases. Germline CDR1 MNHNY, CDR2 SVGAGI (reference sequence). The CDR3 is 15 residues long. The CDR3: CASSAAGYSGNTIYF. In DNA, the CDR3 is TGTGCCAGCAGTGCCGCAGGCTACTCTGGAAACACCATATATTTT.

Details on this clone: Other nucleotide sequences in the sample specify the same CDR3. This chain links TRBV7-3 with TRBJ2-3; no clear D gene. CDR1 and CDR2 (germline): SGHTA, FQGTGA. V was trimmed by 4 bases and J by 1 base, leaving 3 bases between them. The CDR3 contains 12 residues. The CDR3 here is CASSSGTDTQYF. The DNA for the CDR3 is TGTGCCAGCAGCTCGGGCACAGATACGCAGTATTTT.

This chain links TRBV6-5 with TRBJ2-1, with D tentatively TRBD2 (7 bases). The CDR3 sequence is 13 residues long. V shed 7 bases and J shed 9 bases, with 16 bases lying between them. The V gene's germline CDR1 is MNHEY and CDR2 SVGAGI. The CDR3 bases are TGTGCCAGCAATCGGGGGGCGGCTGGTGAGCAGTTCTTC. Amino acids: CASNRGAAGEQFF.

The rearrangement links TRBV6-5 to TRBJ1-6; TRBD1 aligns across 9 bases. Germline V gene data show CDR1 as MNHEY and CDR2 as SVGAGI. V lost 6 bases, J lost 10 bases, and 10 bases stayed unmatched. The CDR3 spans 15 residues. CDR3 residues: CASSTWTGASSPLHF. Here the CDR3 DNA reads TGTGCCAGCAGCACATGGACAGGGGCTAGCTCACCCCTCCACTTT.

The CDR3 nucleotides are TGTGCCTGGAGTGTGTCAGTTACCTCGAACACCGGGGAGCTGTTTTTT. Its translation: CAWSVSVTSNTGELFF. This chain connects TRBV30 to TRBJ2-2; D uncertain. Germline loops: CDR1 GTSNPN, CDR2 SVGIG (reference sequence). The CDR3 has 16 residues. The V end was cut by 0 bases, the J end by 0 bases, with 11 bases between.

This clone appeared once. The V and J genes are TRBV6-6 and TRBJ2-3, with TRBD2 matching over 9 bases. Germline V gene lookup returns CDR1 MNHNY and CDR2 SVGAGI (reference sequence). This CDR3 contains 16 residues. Trimming at V came to 2 bases and at J to 0 bases, leaving 3 bases not matched to a gene. The CDR3 DNA is TGTGCCAGCAGTTACAAGGCGGGAGGGAGCACAGATACGCAGTATTTT. Protein sequence: CASSYKAGGSTDTQYF.

CDR3 nucleotides: TGTGCCAGTAGTATAGATCACTTCACAGATACGCAGTATTTT. This translates into CASSIDHFTDTQYF. The J gene is TRBJ2-3, the V gene TRBV19; D gene unclear. Germline assignment: CDR1 LNHDA and CDR2 SQIVND (reference sequence). The CDR3 is 14 residues long. Between the trimmed V and J ends, which lost 0 bases and 2 bases, there was a span of 6 bases.

This clone was observed once. V is TRBV6-6 and J is TRBJ1-1; weak D call: TRBD1 (5 bases). The germline V and J ends were trimmed by 8 bases and 2 bases, with 12 bases remaining between them. The CDR3 covers 13 residues. Germline V gives CDR1 MNHNY, CDR2 SVGAGI (reference sequence). The CDR3 region has the DNA TGTGCCAGCTTCCGGACACTCAACACTGAAGCTTTCTTT. Translated, it gives CASFRTLNTEAFF.

The table lists this clone with a few counts. This rearrangement joins TRBV11-3 to TRBJ2-1, with 11 nucleotides matching TRBD1. The trim removed 5 bases at V and 7 bases at J, leaving 7 bases unmatched. This CDR3 spans 15 amino acids. Germline lookup yields CDR1 SGHNT and CDR2 YENEEA. CDR3 sequence reads: CASSPGQGARNEQFF. The CDR3 coding sequence is TGTGCCAGCAGCCCAGGACAGGGGGCAAGAAATGAGCAGTTCTTC.